This T cell receptor (beta chain) originates from a study of T cell responses to AZD1222 COVID-19 vaccine. Study-wide results and caveats: None of the repertoires were sampled until the peak T cell response had passed. Two doses of AZD1222 preceded a rise in Spike-specific TCR breadth and depth. Of spike-specific TCRs, nearly half reportedly target regions left unmutated in variants.

The CDR3 loop spans 16 amino acids. Germline-derived CDR1 and CDR2 are SGDLS and YYNGEE. Trimming removed 0 bases at V and 1 base at J, with 11 bases between. Details on this clone: Antigen unknown.

The data were produced by immunoSEQ multiplex PCR, yet TCRdb's version contains in-frame clones alone and is incomplete. The sample holds around 75,000 clones, 88% seen once. The receptor's source is an adult who received the MenACWY meningococcal vaccine as a control. Specimen: peripheral blood, collected 28 days after the second dose of the MenACWY control vaccine. The chain joins TRBV9 to TRBJ1-3; D is perhaps TRBD1 (5 bases). CDR3 amino acids: CASSVASGPSGNTIYF. DNA of the CDR3: TGTGCCAGCAGCGTAGCGTCGGGACCTTCTGGAAACACCATATATTTT.